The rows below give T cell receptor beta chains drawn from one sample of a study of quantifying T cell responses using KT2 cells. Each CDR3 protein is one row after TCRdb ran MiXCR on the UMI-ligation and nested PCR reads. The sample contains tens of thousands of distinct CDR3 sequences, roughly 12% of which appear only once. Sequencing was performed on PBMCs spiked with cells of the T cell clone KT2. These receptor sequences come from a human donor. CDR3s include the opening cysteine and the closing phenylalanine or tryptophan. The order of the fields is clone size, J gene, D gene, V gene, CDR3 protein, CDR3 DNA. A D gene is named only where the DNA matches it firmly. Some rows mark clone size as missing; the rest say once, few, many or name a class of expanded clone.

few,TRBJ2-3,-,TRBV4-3,CASSQELDSSTDTQYF,TGCGCCAGCAGCCAAGAGTTGGACAGTAGCACAGATACGCAGTATTTT
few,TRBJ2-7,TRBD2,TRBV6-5,CASSYSTSGISYEQYF,TGTGCCAGCAGTTACTCGACTAGCGGGATCTCCTACGAGCAGTACTTC
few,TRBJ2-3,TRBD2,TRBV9,CASSVLSRGDGDTQYF,TGTGCCAGCAGCGTTCTGAGTCGGGGGGACGGAGATACGCAGTATTTT
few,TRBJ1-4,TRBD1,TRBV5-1,CASSLAGDREGLFF,TGCGCCAGCAGCTTGGCCGGGGACAGAGAAGGACTGTTTTTT
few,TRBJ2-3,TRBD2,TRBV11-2,CASSLAAGVSSDTQYF,TGTGCCAGCAGCTTAGCAGCGGGAGTTTCGTCAGATACGCAGTATTTT
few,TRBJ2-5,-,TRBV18,CASSPQEHQETQYF,TGTGCCAGCTCACCGCAGGAACACCAAGAGACCCAGTACTTC
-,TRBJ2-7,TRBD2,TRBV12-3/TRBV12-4,CASSSGRGYEQYF,TGTGCCAGCAGTAGCGGGAGGGGGTACGAGCAGTACTTC
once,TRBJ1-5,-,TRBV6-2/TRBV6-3,CASTFGPAGNQPQHF,TGTGCCAGCACCTTCGGGCCGGCTGGAAATCAGCCCCAGCATTTT
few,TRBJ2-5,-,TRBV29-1,CSVHGRNQETQYF,TGCAGCGTTCATGGACGGAACCAAGAGACCCAGTACTTC
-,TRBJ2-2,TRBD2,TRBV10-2,CASRLAGASTGELFF,TGCGCCAGCAGATTAGCGGGGGCCTCCACCGGGGAGCTGTTTTTT
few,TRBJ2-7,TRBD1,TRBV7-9,CASSHTSAGGWGDEQYF,TGTGCCAGCAGCCACACATCGGCAGGGGGCTGGGGTGACGAGCAGTACTTC
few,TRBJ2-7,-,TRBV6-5,CASSPRGDNYEQYF,TGTGCCAGCAGCCCACGGGGGGACAACTACGAGCAGTACTTC
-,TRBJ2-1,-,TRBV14,CASSQVVGSYNEQFF,TGTGCCAGCAGCCAAGTGGTCGGGAGCTACAATGAGCAGTTCTTC
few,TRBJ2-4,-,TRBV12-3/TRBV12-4,CASSPTVRTDIQYF,TGTGCCAGCAGCCCTACAGTACGGACGGACATTCAGTACTTC
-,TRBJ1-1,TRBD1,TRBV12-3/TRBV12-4,CASSPDLWDRVLWTEAFF,TGTGCCAGCAGCCCGGATCTCTGGGACAGGGTATTATGGACTGAAGCTTTCTTT
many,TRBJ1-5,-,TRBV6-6,CASGDYRNQPQHF,TGTGCCAGCGGCGACTATAGGAATCAGCCCCAGCATTTT
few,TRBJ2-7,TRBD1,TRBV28,CASSSPGTGGPSSYEQYF,TGTGCCAGCAGTTCACCCGGGACAGGGGGACCTTCCTCCTACGAGCAGTACTTC
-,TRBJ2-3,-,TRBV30,CACIYGSGTDTQYF,TGTGCCTGCATTTATGGGTCGGGGACAGATACGCAGTATTTT
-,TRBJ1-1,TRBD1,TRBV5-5,CASSLATGAVTEAFF,TGTGCCAGCAGCTTGGCGACAGGGGCCGTAACTGAAGCTTTCTTT
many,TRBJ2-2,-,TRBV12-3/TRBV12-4,CASSFTRTGELFF,TGTGCCAGCAGTTTCACTCGCACCGGGGAGCTGTTTTTT
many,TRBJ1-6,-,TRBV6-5,CASSPPGLSGSPLHF,TGTGCCAGCAGCCCGCCCGGCCTCAGTGGCTCACCCCTCCACTTT
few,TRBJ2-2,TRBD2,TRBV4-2,CASSSSGGLGNTGELFF,TGTGCCAGCAGCTCAAGCGGGGGGTTAGGAAACACCGGGGAGCTGTTTTTT
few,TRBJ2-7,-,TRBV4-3,CASSQDNRATYEQYF,TGCGCCAGCAGCCAAGATAACAGGGCTACCTACGAGCAGTACTTC
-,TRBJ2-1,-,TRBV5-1,CASSLAKLARVPEQFF,TGCGCCAGCAGCTTGGCTAAGTTAGCTCGGGTGCCGGAGCAGTTCTTC
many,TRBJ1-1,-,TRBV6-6,CASSLVTGSPEAFF,TGTGCCAGCAGCCTCGTTACAGGTTCGCCTGAAGCTTTCTTT
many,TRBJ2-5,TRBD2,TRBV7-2,CASSAGLARQETQYF,TGTGCCAGCAGCGCGGGACTAGCGCGCCAAGAGACCCAGTACTTC
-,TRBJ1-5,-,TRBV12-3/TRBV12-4,CASSFFDQPQHF,TGTGCCAGCAGTTTCTTCGATCAGCCCCAGCATTTT
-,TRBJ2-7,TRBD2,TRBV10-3,CAISVAGGTYEQYF,TGTGCCATCAGTGTGGCGGGGGGAACCTACGAGCAGTACTTC
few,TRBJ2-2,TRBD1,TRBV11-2,CASSPLRSRTGRTGELFF,TGTGCCAGCAGTCCTCTTCGTTCCCGGACAGGGCGCACCGGGGAGCTGTTTTTT
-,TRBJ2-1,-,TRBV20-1,CSARAVSGVIDEQFF,TGCAGTGCTAGAGCTGTATCGGGAGTGATCGATGAGCAGTTCTTC
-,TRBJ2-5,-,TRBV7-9,CASSFRKLRDTLYQETQYF,TGTGCCAGCAGCTTTAGAAAGTTACGGGACACGTTGTACCAAGAGACCCAGTACTTC
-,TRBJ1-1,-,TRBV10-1,CASSPYREWSTEAFF,TGCGCCAGCAGTCCTTACAGGGAATGGAGCACTGAAGCTTTCTTT
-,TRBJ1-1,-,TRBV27,CASSQGSEAFF,TGTGCCAGCTCGCAGGGGAGTGAAGCTTTCTTT
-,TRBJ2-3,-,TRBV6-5,CASTRGDTQYF,TGTGCCAGCACTAGGGGAGATACGCAGTATTTT
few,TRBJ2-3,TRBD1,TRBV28,CASSLGTETDTQYF,TGTGCCAGCAGTTTAGGGACAGAAACAGATACGCAGTATTTT
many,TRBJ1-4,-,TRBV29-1,CSVEDRDRLFF,TGCAGCGTTGAAGATCGCGACAGGCTGTTTTTT
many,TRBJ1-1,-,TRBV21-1,CASSNWTAEAFF,TGTGCCAGCAGCAACTGGACGGCTGAAGCTTTCTTT
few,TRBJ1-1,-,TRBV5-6,CASSRIVPDNEAFF,TGTGCCAGCAGCAGAATCGTTCCGGACAATGAAGCTTTCTTT
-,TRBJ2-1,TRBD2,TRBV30,CAWSWLAGGDEQFF,TGTGCCTGGAGTTGGCTAGCGGGAGGTGATGAGCAGTTCTTC
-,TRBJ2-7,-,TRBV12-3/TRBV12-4,CASSFFSFIGSRDRQTPYEQYF,TGTGCCAGCAGTTTTTTTTCTTTTATCGGATCCCGAGATAGACAAACCCCGTACGAGCAGTACTTC
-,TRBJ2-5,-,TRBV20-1,CSVSPEGGTETQYF,TGCAGTGTTTCCCCAGAGGGGGGAACAGAGACCCAGTACTTC
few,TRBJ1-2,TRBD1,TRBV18,CASSPPDRGSYGYTF,TGTGCCAGCTCACCACCGGACAGGGGCAGCTATGGCTACACCTTC
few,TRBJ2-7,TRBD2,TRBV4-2,CASSQPSSGTYEQYF,TGTGCCAGCAGCCAGCCCTCTAGCGGAACCTACGAGCAGTACTTC
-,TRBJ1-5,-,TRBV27,CASSSFALQPQHF,TGTGCCAGCAGCTCCTTCGCGCTTCAGCCCCAGCATTTT
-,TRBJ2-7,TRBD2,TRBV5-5,CASSSGAGDYEQYF,TGTGCCAGCAGTTCCGGGGCGGGGGATTACGAGCAGTACTTC
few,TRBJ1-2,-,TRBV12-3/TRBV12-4,CASSRGNGYTF,TGTGCCAGCAGCCGGGGCAATGGCTACACCTTC
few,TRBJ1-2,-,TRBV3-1,CASSQGGGYGYTF,TGTGCCAGCAGCCAAGGAGGCGGCTATGGCTACACCTTC
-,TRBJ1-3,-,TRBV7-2,CASSTRDLEGNTIYF,TGTGCCAGCAGCACCAGGGATCTGGAAGGAAACACCATATATTTT
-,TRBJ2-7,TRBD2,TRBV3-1,CASSQDGIAGVYEQYF,TGTGCCAGCAGCCAAGATGGAATAGCGGGAGTTTACGAGCAGTACTTC
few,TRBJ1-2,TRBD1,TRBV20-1,CSARDWGQAHYGYTF,TGCAGTGCTAGAGATTGGGGACAGGCTCACTATGGCTACACCTTC
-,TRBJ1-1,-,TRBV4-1,CASSQDLGRSYLEAFF,TGCGCCAGCAGCCAAGATCTGGGCCGGTCCTATTTGGAAGCTTTCTTT
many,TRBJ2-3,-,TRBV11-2,CASSLNWITDTQYF,TGTGCCAGCAGCTTAAACTGGATCACAGATACGCAGTATTTT
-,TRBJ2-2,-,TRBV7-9,CANTKGVNTGELFF,TGTGCCAACACTAAGGGGGTTAACACCGGGGAGCTGTTTTTT